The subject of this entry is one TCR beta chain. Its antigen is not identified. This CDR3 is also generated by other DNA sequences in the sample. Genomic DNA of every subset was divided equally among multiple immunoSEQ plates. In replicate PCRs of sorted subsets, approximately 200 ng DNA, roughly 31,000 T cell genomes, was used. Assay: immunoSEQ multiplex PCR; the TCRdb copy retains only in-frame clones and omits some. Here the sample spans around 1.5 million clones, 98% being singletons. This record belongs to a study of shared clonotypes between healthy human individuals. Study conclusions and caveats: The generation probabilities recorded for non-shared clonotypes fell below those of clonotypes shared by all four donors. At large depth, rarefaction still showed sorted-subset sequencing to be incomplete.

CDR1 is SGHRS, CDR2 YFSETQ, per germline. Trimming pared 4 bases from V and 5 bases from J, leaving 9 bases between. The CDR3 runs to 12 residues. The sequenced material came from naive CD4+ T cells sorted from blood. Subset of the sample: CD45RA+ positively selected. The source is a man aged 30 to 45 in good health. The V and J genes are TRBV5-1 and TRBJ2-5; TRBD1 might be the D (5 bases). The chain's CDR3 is CASSPPGETQYF. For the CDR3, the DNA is TGCGCCAGCAGCCCCCCAGGGGAGACCCAGTACTTC.